This T cell receptor beta chain was documented in a study of OX40 agonist ivuxolimab in advanced cancers. A note on the overall study: Ivuxolimab was a fully human IgG2 agonistic monoclonal antibody targeting the costimulatory receptor OX40 (CD134). The paper describes the monotherapy dose-escalation part (N of about 52 patients) of the phase I trial of ivuxolimab. In the dose-escalation cohort, around four fifths of patients were male, and the mean age was roughly 56 years with a range of roughly 23 to 79. Patients were allowed to have had prior anti-PD-1, anti-PD-L1 or anti-CTLA-4 therapy, and roughly 40% of the dose-escalation patients had previously received checkpoint inhibitors. Three dose-escalation patients achieved partial responses, one with hepatocellular carcinoma and two with cutaneous melanoma. Intravenous ivuxolimab was administered to patients every 2 weeks at six dose levels: 0.01, 0.1, 0.3, 1.5, 3 and 10 mg/kg. Of the roughly 50 dose-escalation patients, hepatocellular carcinoma was present in some 19, melanoma in around 15, renal cell carcinoma in 9 and head and neck cancer in 9. Peripheral TCRbeta sequencing was intended to test whether TCR sequence diversity was altered and clonal T-cell expansion was caused by ivuxolimab.

The trial excluded patients who had a history of autoimmune disease or were on systemic immunosuppression. Peripheral blood for TCR sequencing was collected from all dose cohorts at baseline, on cycle 4 day 1, and on cycle 7 day 1. The samples were taken from a phase I, first-in-human, multicenter, open-label dose-escalation trial of ivuxolimab. Adults with locally advanced or metastatic head and neck squamous cell, hepatocellular, melanoma or renal cell carcinoma were enrolled in the trial. Before TCR sequencing, CD4+ T cells and CD8+ T cells were sorted from peripheral blood as separate populations. CDR3 length: 15 amino acids, cysteine to phenylalanine. The entry retains the CDR3 DNA only, 45 bases that are in frame from base 1. The germline V gene (reference sequence) yields SGHNT for CDR1 and YYREEE for CDR2. V lost 4 bases and J lost 5 bases; the stretch between them is 18 bases long. Study-wide conclusions, independent of this receptor: In partial responders in the 0.1-3.0 mg/kg groups, normalized peripheral clonal expansion was found to be among the lowest, especially among CD8+ T cells. On average, CD8+ T cells showed more expanded clones than CD4+ T cells after ivuxolimab. At doses of 0.1 to 3.0 mg/kg, clonal expansion of both CD4+ and CD8+ T cells in blood was seen between baseline and week 6. The antigen specificity of the peripheral T cells that underwent clonal expansion was not determined. Low levels of normalized T-cell clonal expansion were also seen in some patients who did not respond.

For sequencing of the TCRbeta CDR3 region, genomic DNA was extracted from the sorted cells. The immunoSEQ Assay was used to sequence the TCRbeta CDR3 regions. The table comes from immuneACCESS by way of TCRdb, which keeps in-frame sequences with V and J called. Part of the clones is missing from these tables; in studies checked, under half for an unresolved V gene and the rest for unknown reasons. The sample includes fewer than 130,000 clones, with over 85% observed a single time. About 0.25% of the sample goes to the ten largest clones. With regard to this clone: What this receptor recognizes is not known. Per-nucleotide qualities are absent, and no much larger clonotype sits a single base away.

The clonotype comes from an adult with an advanced solid tumor such as melanoma, head and neck, liver or kidney cancer. The specimen was CD4+ or CD8+ T cells sorted from blood, collected in a trial of the OX40 agonist ivuxolimab. Recombination linked TRBV5-4 to TRBJ2-5, with the D call perhaps TRBD1 or TRBD2, as 5 bases match in each case. For the CDR3, the sequence is CASSPPLGEGETQYF. The sequence in DNA is TGTGCCAGCAGCCCTCCCCTGGGAGAGGGGGAGACCCAGTACTTC.